This paragraph reports one T cell receptor beta chain. Its target is not known. The table came from immunoSEQ multiplex PCR; TCRdb's copy has only in-frame clones and leaves some out. The profile shows 300,000 to 400,000 clones, 86% of them singletons. This specimen belongs to a study of cytomegalovirus exposure and HLA in healthy donors. Study results and caveats: Confirmation was obtained in vitro that a few CMV-associated chains are specific for CMV antigens.

Looked up from germline, CDR1 is MNHNY and CDR2 is SVGAGI (reference sequence). V dropped 6 bases and J dropped 2; count of bases not matched to a gene: 5. This CDR3 has 15 residues. The chain combines TRBV6-6 with TRBJ2-7, with TRBD2 matching over 12 bases. This TCR was sampled from a young woman in good health and CMV-seronegative. Sequencing used PBMCs. The CDR3 DNA follows: TGTGCCAGCAGATACCTAGCGGGGGGGCCCTACGAGCAGTACTTC. Protein: CASRYLAGGPYEQYF.